A single T cell receptor beta chain is shown here with its context. Its antigen is not known. Quantitative molecular-barcoded 5'-RACE generated the TCR beta libraries. One entry per CDR3 protein results from TCRdb running MiXCR on the 5' RACE reads. The repertoire holds roughly 280,000 distinct CDR3 sequences, with over 15% as singletons. The sample belongs to a study of CD8 T cells in ankylosing spondylitis. Whole-study findings and limits: A motif of roughly 8 highly homologous TCR beta variants was seen as apparently characteristic of ankylosing spondylitis blood. Enrichment of disease-linked clones was reportedly significant in matched ankylosing spondylitis synovial fluid.

The clonotype was recovered from a male donor with ankylosing spondylitis or in good health (not recorded which). Material for sequencing was blood, either unsorted or a sorted T cell fraction (not recorded which).

CDR3 coding DNA: TGCAGTACTCGAAAACAGGGAAACACCATATATTTT. Translation: CSTRKQGNTIYF. This chain links TRBV20-1 with TRBJ1-3, with no clear D. Germline V gene lookup returns CDR1 DFQATT and CDR2 SNEGSKA (reference sequence). Trimming cost V 8 bases and J 4 bases, with 12 bases left between them. This CDR3 region has 12 residues.